This paragraph covers one T cell receptor (beta chain) sequence. TCRdb reanalysed the PCR reads using MiXCR and keeps one entry per CDR3 protein. This table holds approximately 21,000 distinct CDR3 sequences, under 60% found once. The record originates from a study of vaccination and CD4 T cells after COVID-19. The ends were cut back, 0 bases at V and 6 bases at J, with 15 bases in the middle. This CDR3 is built from 16 residues. Germline V gene data show CDR1 as MNHEY and CDR2 as SVGAGI. The sequences come from CD4+ T cells from blood, collected before SARS-CoV-2 vaccination. The TCR sequence derives from a human donor who had recovered from COVID-19. This chain links TRBV6-5 with TRBJ1-5; D possibly corresponds to TRBD1 (5 bases). The CDR3 is CASSYSGNRQGQPQHF. The CDR3 coding sequence is TGTGCCAGCAGTTACTCAGGAAATCGCCAGGGTCAGCCCCAGCATTTT.